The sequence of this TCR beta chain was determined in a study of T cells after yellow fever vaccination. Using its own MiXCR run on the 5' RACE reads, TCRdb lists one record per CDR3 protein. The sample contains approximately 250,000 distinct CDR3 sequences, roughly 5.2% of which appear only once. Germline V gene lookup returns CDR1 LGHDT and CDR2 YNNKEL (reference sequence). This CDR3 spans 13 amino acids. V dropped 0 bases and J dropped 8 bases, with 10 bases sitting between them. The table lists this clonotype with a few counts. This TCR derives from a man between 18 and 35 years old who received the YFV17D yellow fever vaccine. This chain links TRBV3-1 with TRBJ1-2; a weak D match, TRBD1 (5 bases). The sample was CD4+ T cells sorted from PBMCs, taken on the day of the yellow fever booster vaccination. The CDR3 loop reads CASSQEARGGYTF. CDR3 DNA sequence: TGTGCCAGCAGCCAAGAGGCCCGGGGGGGCTACACCTTC.